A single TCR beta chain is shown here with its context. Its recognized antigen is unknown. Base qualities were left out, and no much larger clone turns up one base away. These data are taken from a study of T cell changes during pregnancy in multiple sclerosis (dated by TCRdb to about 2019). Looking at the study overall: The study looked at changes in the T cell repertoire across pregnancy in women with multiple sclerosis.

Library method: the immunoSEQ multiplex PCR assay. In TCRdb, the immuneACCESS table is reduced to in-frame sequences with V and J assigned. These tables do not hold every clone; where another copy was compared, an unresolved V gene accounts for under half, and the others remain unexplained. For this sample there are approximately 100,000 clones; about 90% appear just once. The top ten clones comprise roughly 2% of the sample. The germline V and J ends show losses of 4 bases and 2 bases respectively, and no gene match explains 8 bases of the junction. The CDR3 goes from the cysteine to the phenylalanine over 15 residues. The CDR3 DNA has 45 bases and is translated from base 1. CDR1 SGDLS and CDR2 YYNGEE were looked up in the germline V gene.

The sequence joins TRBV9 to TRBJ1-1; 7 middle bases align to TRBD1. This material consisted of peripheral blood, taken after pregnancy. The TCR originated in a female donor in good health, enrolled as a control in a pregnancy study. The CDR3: CASSTRDSQNTEAFF. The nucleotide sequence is TGTGCCAGCAGCACCCGGGACAGCCAAAACACTGAAGCTTTCTTT.